This T cell receptor (beta chain) was recorded in a study of CD8+CD57+ T cells in acquired aplastic anemia (dated by TCRdb to the late 2010s). About the study as a whole: DNA extracted from sorted CD4+ and CD8+ cells had a mean of about 3.2 ug, with a range of about 0.18 to 27.4 ug. CD8+CD57+ expansion was defined as a frequency above the mean frequency observed in healthy subjects. Here is what the overall study found, with its caveats: About 28 CD8+ CDR3 sequences were found in both patients and controls but appeared to be highly expressed in patients and within the immunodominant clones of the patients. Between patients and healthy controls, no significant difference in CD8+ Simpson's diversity was found (P=0.060).

Based on the germline V gene (reference sequence), the CDR1 and CDR2 sequences are DFQATT and SNEGSKA. Trimming at the junction amounts to 0 bases on V and 7 bases on J, and the germline ends lie 12 bases apart. Taken from cysteine to phenylalanine, the CDR3 has 13 residues. The DNA shown is the 39-base CDR3, in frame from base 1. The patients picked for sequencing were ones in whom flow cytometry had shown an expansion of CD8+CD57+ cells. Every patient had severe acquired aplastic anemia, diagnosed using the International Study of Aplastic Anemia and Agranulocytosis and Camitta criteria. No therapy had been received by the patients at the time of blood sampling. The study deep-sequenced TCR repertoires of sorted CD4+ and CD8+ blood T cells from severe aplastic anemia patients and healthy subjects. Patients were enrolled under clinicaltrials.gov protocols 00001620, 01623167, 00001397, 00071045, 00081523 and 00961064 in the USA. Ficoll-Paque density gradient centrifugation was used to isolate peripheral blood mononuclear cells. Before DNA was extracted, CD4+ and CD8+ T cells were sorted using either FACS or magnetic beads.

Genomic DNA was used as template for profiling of TCR beta VDJ combinations and CDR3 sequences. An Illumina HiSeq 2000 was the platform used for TCR repertoire sequencing. The study's processing was this. TRBV/TRBJ rearrangement plots, CDR3 size and DJ length profiles, and Simpson's diversity index were used to assess repertoires. The immunodominant clone was defined as the most abundant DNA sequence in deep sequencing data. CDR3 amino acid sequences were checked for sharing across subjects and were also compared against the VDJdb database and published repertoires. The public reads were quality trimmed at Q25 with fastp and then assembled into clones with MiXCR by TCRdb, keeping productive beta chains. Each CDR3 protein gets just one entry, which takes the most common genes and DNA from the rows behind it. The V and J calls reflect TCRdb's pipeline rather than the authors' work. The sample table contains 150,000 or so distinct CDR3 sequences; only one count was recorded for around 50% of them. The top ten hold more than 0.95% of the sample.

This clonotype showed up many times. The clone's antigen remains unknown. Base qualities are not provided; no much larger clone lies one nucleotide away. The clonotype was recovered from a human donor with aplastic anemia. Specimen: sorted CD4+, CD8+, or CD8+CD57+ T cells (not recorded which) from PBMCs. In this chain, TRBV20-1 is recombined with TRBJ1-1, with the D segment identity uncertain. CDR3 reads: CSARESYGVEAFF. The nucleotide sequence is TGCAGTGCTAGAGAATCGTATGGGGTTGAAGCTTTCTTT.